This T cell receptor (beta chain) was recorded in a study of control samples from healthy donors and cancer patients (dated by TCRdb to 2020 to 2021). Library preparation used the immunoSEQ multiplex PCR assay. TCRdb took this table from immuneACCESS and kept in-frame rearrangements with V and J called. Such tables lack part of the clones; where checked against another copy, unresolved V genes explain under half of the gap, and the rest is unexplained. The sample table records around 130,000 clones; roughly 89% of these occur just once. 6.5% to 9.5% of the sample goes to the ten largest clones. Sequences MRHNA (CDR1) and SNTAGT (CDR2) are obtained from the germline V gene. V is cut by 3 bases and J by 10 bases, and the space between the germline ends is 11 bases. The CDR3 numbers 12 residues from cysteine through phenylalanine. The entry retains the CDR3 DNA only, 36 bases that are in frame from base 1.

Worth noting for this clone: Its target antigen remains unknown. The sample holds no much larger clone one base away, and base qualities are not on file.

The sequence is built from TRBV6-4 and TRBJ2-3; TRBD1 is a possible D gene, resting on 6 matching bases. The sample was PBMCs. This TCR was recovered from a man in his forties or fifties with head and neck cancer. The nucleotide sequence is TGTGCCAGCAGTGATGCCGGGACATCGCAGTATTTT. It translates to CASSDAGTSQYF.